This is a list of T cell receptor beta chains from one sample in a study of T cell responses to AZD1222 COVID-19 vaccine. Some clones are missing from TCRdb's copy, which holds only in-frame ones; the method was immunoSEQ multiplex PCR. The sample shows approximately 190,000 clones, almost 95% of them seen only once. The source was peripheral blood, collected on day 0 of AZD1222 vaccination. These receptors came from an adult in good health. The CDR3 runs from the conserved cysteine through the conserved F or W. A D gene is named only where the DNA matches it firmly. Only part of the rows carry a size: once, few, many, or a class if the clone is expanded.

j_gene,v_gene,abundance,d_gene,CDR3nt,CDR3aa
TRBJ2-7,TRBV2,NA,TRBD2,TGTGCCAGCAGCTTAGCGGGGGGACACACCTACGAGCAGTACTTC,CASSLAGGHTYEQYF
TRBJ2-7,TRBV14,NA,TRBD1,TGTGCCAGCAGCCCTCGGACAGGGCCCACCTTTTACGAGCAGTACTTC,CASSPRTGPTFYEQYF
TRBJ2-4,TRBV10-3,NA,NA,TGTGCCACCCAGGGACTGGAAAACATTCAGTACTTC,CATQGLENIQYF
TRBJ1-2,TRBV7-9,NA,NA,TGTGCCAGCAGCTTAATAGGGGACTATGGCTACACCTTC,CASSLIGDYGYTF
TRBJ1-2,TRBV28,NA,TRBD1,TGTGCCAGCAAACCAGGGGGTGTTAACTATGGCTACACCTTC,CASKPGGVNYGYTF
TRBJ2-7,TRBV6-5,NA,TRBD2,TGTGCCCGCCGGGGGGGGGTTAGGAGAGCCTACGAGCAGTACTTC,CARRGGVRRAYEQYF
TRBJ2-7,TRBV10-1,NA,NA,TGCGCCAGCAGTGCCTCCGGGCCAACCTACGAGCAGTACTTC,CASSASGPTYEQYF
TRBJ1-6,TRBV3-1/TRBV3-2,NA,TRBD1,TGTGCCAGCAGCTCGGGGACAGGTCTCGATAATTCACCCCTCCACTTT,CASSSGTGLDNSPLHF
TRBJ1-2,TRBV7-2,NA,TRBD1,TGTGCCAGCAGCTCCAGGGTGGACAGGAGGACATCTGGCTACACCTTC,CASSSRVDRRTSGYTF
TRBJ2-7,TRBV7-9,NA,NA,TGTGCCAGCAGCCTAGGCGACAGGAGGGTTAACGAGCAGTACTTC,CASSLGDRRVNEQYF
TRBJ1-3,TRBV10-2,NA,TRBD1,TGCGCCAGCACCTCAGGGGGTGGAAACACCATATATTTT,CASTSGGGNTIYF
TRBJ2-7,TRBV28,NA,TRBD1,TGTGCCAGCAGACAAACCCCCGGACAGGGGTTCTCCTACGAGCAGTACTTC,CASRQTPGQGFSYEQYF
TRBJ1-2,TRBV25-1,NA,TRBD1,TGTGCCAGCAGTTTTAGCAGGGGGCTTAATGGCTACACCTTC,CASSFSRGLNGYTF
TRBJ1-2,TRBV6-1,NA,NA,TGTGCCAGCAGTGAAGCGCGGAGGGCGTTCAACTATGGCTACACCTTC,CASSEARRAFNYGYTF
TRBJ2-7,TRBV11-2,NA,NA,TGTGCCAGCAGCCCAAGCTACGAGCAGTACTTC,CASSPSYEQYF
TRBJ1-2,TRBV4-1,few,NA,TGCGCCAGCAGCCAAGGATATACGACGGCTAACTATGGCTACACCTTC,CASSQGYTTANYGYTF
TRBJ1-2,TRBV28,NA,NA,TGTGCCAGTCTGGGACAAAGGCTCTATGGCTACACCTTC,CASLGQRLYGYTF
TRBJ2-7,TRBV27,NA,TRBD2,TGTGCCAGCAGCCGACCGGGACTAGCGGGGGGGCCAAGAGAGCAGTACTTC,CASSRPGLAGGPREQYF
TRBJ1-3,TRBV4-1,NA,NA,TGCGCCAGCAGCGATAGGCCCGCAGGGTCTGGAAACACCATATATTTT,CASSDRPAGSGNTIYF
TRBJ2-1,TRBV2,NA,TRBD2,TGTGCCAGCAGTGACCAGCGGGGGGCGTACAATGAGCAGTTCTTC,CASSDQRGAYNEQFF
TRBJ2-1,TRBV5-1,once,NA,TGCGCCAGCAGCAACCCGGGACTTTACAATGAGCAGTTCTTC,CASSNPGLYNEQFF
TRBJ1-2,TRBV4-1,NA,NA,TGCGCCAGCAGCCAAGAAGAGCGCATAACCTATGGCTACACCTTC,CASSQEERITYGYTF
TRBJ1-6,TRBV5-1,once,NA,TGCGCCAGCAGCTTGGGGTCTTCACCCCTCCACTTT,CASSLGSSPLHF
TRBJ2-2,TRBV7-2,NA,NA,TGTGCCAGCAGCTCGGGCCCGGGTAATGGGGAGCTGTTTTTT,CASSSGPGNGELFF
TRBJ1-2,TRBV12-3/TRBV12-4,NA,NA,TGTGCCAGCTTTACAAATACTGGAGGCTACACCTTC,CASFTNTGGYTF
TRBJ2-3,TRBV2,NA,TRBD2,TGTGCCAGCGGTCGAGACTCCGGGACTAGGGATTTT,CASGRDSGTRDF
TRBJ1-2,TRBV6-6,few,NA,TGTGCCAGCAGTTACTCCGACCCCTCGGCTAACTATGGCTACACCTTC,CASSYSDPSANYGYTF
TRBJ1-1,TRBV19,NA,TRBD1,TGTGCCAGTAGCCCCAAGGGGACAGGCTCGAACACTGAAGCTTTCTTT,CASSPKGTGSNTEAFF
TRBJ2-3,TRBV7-6,NA,NA,TGTGCCAGCAGCTTATATGGACGGGGCACAGATACGCAGTATTTT,CASSLYGRGTDTQYF
TRBJ2-7,TRBV7-2,NA,NA,TGTGCCAGCAGCTCGCCGGGCCGGAAAGATTACGAGCAGTACTTC,CASSSPGRKDYEQYF